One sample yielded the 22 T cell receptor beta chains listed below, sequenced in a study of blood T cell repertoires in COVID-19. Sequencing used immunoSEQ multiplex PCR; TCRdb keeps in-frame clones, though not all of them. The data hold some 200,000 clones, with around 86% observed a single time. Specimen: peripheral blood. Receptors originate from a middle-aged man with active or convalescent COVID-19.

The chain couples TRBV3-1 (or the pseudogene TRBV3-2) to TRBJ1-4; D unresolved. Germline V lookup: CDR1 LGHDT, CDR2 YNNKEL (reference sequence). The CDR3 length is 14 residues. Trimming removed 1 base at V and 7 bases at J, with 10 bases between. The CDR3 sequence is CASSQADGSEKLFF. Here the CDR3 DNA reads TGTGCCAGCAGCCAAGCCGACGGGAGTGAAAAACTGTTTTTT.

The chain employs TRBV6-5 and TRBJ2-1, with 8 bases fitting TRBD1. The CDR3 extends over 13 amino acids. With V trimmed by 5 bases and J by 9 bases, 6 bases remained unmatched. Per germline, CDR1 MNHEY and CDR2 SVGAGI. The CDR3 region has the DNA TGTGCCAGCAGTCTCGACAGGGGAGGTGAGCAGTTCTTC. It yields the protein CASSLDRGGEQFF.

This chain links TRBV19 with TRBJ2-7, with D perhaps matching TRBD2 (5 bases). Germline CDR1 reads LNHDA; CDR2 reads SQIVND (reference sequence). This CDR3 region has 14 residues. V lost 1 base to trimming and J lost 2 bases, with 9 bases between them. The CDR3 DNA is TGTGCCAGTAGTATAGGTAGAGGGACCTACGAGCAGTACTTC. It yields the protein CASSIGRGTYEQYF. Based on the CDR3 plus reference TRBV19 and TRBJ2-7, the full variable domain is DGGITQSPKYLFRKEGQNVTLSCEQNLNHDAMYWYRQDPGQGLRLIYYSQIVNDFQKGDIAEGYSVSREKKESFPLTVTSAQKNPTAFYLCASSIGRGTYEQYFGPGTRLTVT.

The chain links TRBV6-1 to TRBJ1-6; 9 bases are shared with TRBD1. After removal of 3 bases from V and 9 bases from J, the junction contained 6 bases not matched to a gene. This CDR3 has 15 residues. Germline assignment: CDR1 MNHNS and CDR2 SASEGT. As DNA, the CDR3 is TGTGCCAGCAGTGACCCGACAGGGGGAGGTTCACCCCTCCACTTT. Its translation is CASSDPTGGGSPLHF.

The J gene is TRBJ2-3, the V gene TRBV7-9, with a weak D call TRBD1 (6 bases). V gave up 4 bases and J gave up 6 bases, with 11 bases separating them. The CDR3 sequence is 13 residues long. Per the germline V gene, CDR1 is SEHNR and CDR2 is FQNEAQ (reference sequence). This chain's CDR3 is CASSSGQKDTQYF. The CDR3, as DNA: TGTGCCAGCAGCTCAGGACAGAAGGATACGCAGTATTTT.

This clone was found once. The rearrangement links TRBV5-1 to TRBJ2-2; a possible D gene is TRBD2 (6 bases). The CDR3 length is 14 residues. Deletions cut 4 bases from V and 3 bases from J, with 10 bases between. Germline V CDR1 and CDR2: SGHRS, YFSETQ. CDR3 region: CASSPSGDTGELFF. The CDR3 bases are TGCGCCAGCAGCCCCTCGGGGGACACCGGGGAGCTGTTTTTT.

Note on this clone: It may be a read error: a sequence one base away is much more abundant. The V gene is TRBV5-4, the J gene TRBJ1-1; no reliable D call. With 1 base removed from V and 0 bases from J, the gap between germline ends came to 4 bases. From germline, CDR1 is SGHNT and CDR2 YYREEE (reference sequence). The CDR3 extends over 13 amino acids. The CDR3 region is CASSLTVNTEAFF. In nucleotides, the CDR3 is TGTGCCAGCAGCTTGACAGTGAACACTGAAGCTTTCTTT.

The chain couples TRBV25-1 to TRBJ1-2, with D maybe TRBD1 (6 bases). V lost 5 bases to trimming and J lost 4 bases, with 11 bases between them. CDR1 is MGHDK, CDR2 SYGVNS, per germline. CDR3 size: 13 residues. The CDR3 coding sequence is TGTGCCAGCAGTCCACAGGGAAGCTATGGCTACACCTTC. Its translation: CASSPQGSYGYTF.

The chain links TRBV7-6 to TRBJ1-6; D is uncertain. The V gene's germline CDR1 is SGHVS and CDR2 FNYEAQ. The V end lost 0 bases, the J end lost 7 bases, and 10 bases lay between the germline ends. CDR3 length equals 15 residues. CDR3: CASSLAPSSNSPLHF. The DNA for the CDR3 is TGTGCCAGCAGCTTAGCTCCGTCCTCGAATTCACCCCTCCACTTT.

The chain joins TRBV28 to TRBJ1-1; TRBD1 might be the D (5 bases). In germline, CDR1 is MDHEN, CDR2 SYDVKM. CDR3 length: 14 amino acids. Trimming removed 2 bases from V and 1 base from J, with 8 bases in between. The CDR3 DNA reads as TGTGCCAGCAGTTTAGGGGACTGGAACACTGAAGCTTTCTTT. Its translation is CASSLGDWNTEAFF. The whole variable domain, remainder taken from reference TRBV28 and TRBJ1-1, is DVKVTQSSRYLVKRTGEKVFLECVQDMDHENMFWYRQDPGLGLRLIYFSYDVKMKEKGDIPEGYSVSREKKERFSLILESASTNQTSMYLCASSLGDWNTEAFFGQGTRLTVV.

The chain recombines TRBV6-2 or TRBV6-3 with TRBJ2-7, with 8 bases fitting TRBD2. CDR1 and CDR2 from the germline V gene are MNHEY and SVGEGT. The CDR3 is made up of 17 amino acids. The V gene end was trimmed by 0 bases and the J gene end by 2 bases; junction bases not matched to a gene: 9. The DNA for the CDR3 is TGTGCCAGCAGTTACTCCTTCCGTGCGGGGGGAACCTACGAGCAGTACTTC. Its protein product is CASSYSFRAGGTYEQYF.

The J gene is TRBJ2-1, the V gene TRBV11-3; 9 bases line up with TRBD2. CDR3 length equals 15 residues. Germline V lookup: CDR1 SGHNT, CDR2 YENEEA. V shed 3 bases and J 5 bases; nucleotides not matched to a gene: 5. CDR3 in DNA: TGTGCCAGCAGCTTCAGCGGGGGGCCGGACAATGAGCAGTTCTTC. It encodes CASSFSGGPDNEQFF. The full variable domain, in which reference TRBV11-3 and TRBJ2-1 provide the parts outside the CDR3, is EAGVVQSPRYKIIEKKQPVAFWCNPISGHNTLYWYLQNLGQGPELLIRYENEEAVDDSQLPKDRFSAERLKGVDSTLKIQPAELGDSAVYLCASSFSGGPDNEQFFGPGTRLTVL.

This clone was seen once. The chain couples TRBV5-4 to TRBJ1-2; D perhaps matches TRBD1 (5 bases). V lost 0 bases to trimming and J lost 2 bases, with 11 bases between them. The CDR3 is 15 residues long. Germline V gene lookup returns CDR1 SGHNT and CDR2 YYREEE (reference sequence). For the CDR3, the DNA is TGTGCCAGCAGCTTGGGACAGCAATCGAACTATGGCTACACCTTC. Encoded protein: CASSLGQQSNYGYTF.

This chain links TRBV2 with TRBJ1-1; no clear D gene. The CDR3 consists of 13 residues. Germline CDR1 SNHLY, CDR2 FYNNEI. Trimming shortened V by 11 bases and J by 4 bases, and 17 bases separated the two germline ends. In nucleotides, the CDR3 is TGTGCCGTCAGGAGGGTGGATGGCACTGAAGCTTTCTTT. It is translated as CAVRRVDGTEAFF.

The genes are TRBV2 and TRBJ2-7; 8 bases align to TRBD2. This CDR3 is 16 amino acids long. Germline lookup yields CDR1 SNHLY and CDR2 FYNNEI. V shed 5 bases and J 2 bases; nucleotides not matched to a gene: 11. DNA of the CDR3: TGTGCCAGCAGTAGGGCTCGGACTAGCAGAGCCTACGAGCAGTACTTC. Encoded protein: CASSRARTSRAYEQYF.

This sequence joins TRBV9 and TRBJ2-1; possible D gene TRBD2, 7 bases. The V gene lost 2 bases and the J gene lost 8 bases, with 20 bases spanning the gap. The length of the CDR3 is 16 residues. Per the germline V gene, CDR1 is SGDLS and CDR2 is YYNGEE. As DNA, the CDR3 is TGTGCCAGCAGCGTTTTGGGGGGGCCCGGGTCGCATGAGCAGTTCTTC. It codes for CASSVLGGPGSHEQFF.

The CDR3 DNA sequence: TGTGCCAGCAGTAACTACCGGGACTACTCCTACGAGCAGTACTTC. Translating gives CASSNYRDYSYEQYF. V gene TRBV6-5 combines with J gene TRBJ2-7, with 7 bases that match TRBD2. CDR3 length: 15 amino acids. Germline CDR1 reads MNHEY; CDR2 reads SVGAGI. Germline trimming cut 5 bases from V and 0 bases from J; bases unmatched to any gene: 7.

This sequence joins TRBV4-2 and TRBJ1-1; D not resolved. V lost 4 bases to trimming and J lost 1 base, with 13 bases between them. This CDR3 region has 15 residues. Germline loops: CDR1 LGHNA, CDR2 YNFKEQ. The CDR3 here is CASSRTGIGNTEAFF. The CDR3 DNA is TGTGCCAGCAGCCGGACCGGGATAGGGAACACTGAAGCTTTCTTT.

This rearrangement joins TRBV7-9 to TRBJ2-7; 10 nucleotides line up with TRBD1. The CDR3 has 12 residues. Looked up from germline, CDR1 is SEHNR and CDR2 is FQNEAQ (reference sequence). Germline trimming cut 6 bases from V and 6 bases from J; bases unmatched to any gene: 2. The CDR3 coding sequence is TGTGCCAGCAGTTGGGACAGGGGCGAGCAGTACTTC. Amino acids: CASSWDRGEQYF.

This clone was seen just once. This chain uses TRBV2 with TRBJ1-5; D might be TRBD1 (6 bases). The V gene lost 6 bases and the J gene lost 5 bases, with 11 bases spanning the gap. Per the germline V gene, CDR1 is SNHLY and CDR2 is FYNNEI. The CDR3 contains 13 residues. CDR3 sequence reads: CASRSGADQPQHF. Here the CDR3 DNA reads TGTGCCAGCAGGTCAGGGGCTGATCAGCCCCAGCATTTT.

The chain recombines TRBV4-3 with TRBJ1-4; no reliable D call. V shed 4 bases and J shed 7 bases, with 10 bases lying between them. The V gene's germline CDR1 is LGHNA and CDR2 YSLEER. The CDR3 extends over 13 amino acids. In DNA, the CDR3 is TGCGCCAGCAGCCTAGGAGGTTCTGAAAAACTGTTTTTT. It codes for CASSLGGSEKLFF.

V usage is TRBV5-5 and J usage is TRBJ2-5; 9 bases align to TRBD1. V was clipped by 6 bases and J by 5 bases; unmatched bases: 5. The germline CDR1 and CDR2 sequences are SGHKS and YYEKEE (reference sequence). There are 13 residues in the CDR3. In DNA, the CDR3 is TGTGCCAGCACCGGACAGGGGTTGGAGACCCAGTACTTC. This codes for CASTGQGLETQYF.